Listed below are T cell receptor beta chains from one sample, sequenced in a study of cytomegalovirus exposure and HLA in healthy donors. Assay used: immunoSEQ multiplex PCR; TCRdb lists only in-frame clones, some missing. The repertoire has about 190,000 clones, 81% of them found once; the top ten carry around 1.9%. The sequencing input was PBMCs. The source of these receptors is a man between 18 and 29 years old in good health and CMV-seronegative. The CDR3 runs from the conserved cysteine through the conserved F or W. Fields, in order: CDR3 protein, CDR3 DNA, J gene, D gene, V gene, clone size. The D gene is left open where the match is weak. Clone size appears in some rows only: once, few, many, or a class for an expanded clone.

cdr3_aa: CASSALTSGNPYEQYF
cdr3_nt: TGTGCCAGCAGCGCGTTGACTAGCGGGAACCCCTACGAGCAGTACTTC
j_call: TRBJ2-7
d_call: TRBD2
v_call: TRBV9
clone_size: .

cdr3_aa: CASSIDRGEQYF
cdr3_nt: TGTGCCAGTAGTATAGATCGGGGAGAGCAGTACTTC
j_call: TRBJ2-5
d_call: .
v_call: TRBV19
clone_size: .

cdr3_aa: CASSSPGTGELFF
cdr3_nt: TGTGCCAGCAGCTCCCCGGGAACCGGGGAGCTGTTTTTT
j_call: TRBJ2-2
d_call: .
v_call: TRBV9
clone_size: .

cdr3_aa: CASSAVGGDTEAFF
cdr3_nt: TGTGCCAGTAGTGCGGTCGGGGGAGACACTGAAGCTTTCTTT
j_call: TRBJ1-1
d_call: .
v_call: TRBV19
clone_size: .

cdr3_aa: CASRGDMAEAFF
cdr3_nt: TGTGCCAGCAGAGGGGACATGGCTGAAGCTTTCTTT
j_call: TRBJ1-1
d_call: .
v_call: TRBV2
clone_size: once

cdr3_aa: CASSFSFQGIEQFF
cdr3_nt: TGTGCCAGCAGCTTCTCTTTCCAGGGGATTGAGCAGTTCTTC
j_call: TRBJ2-1
d_call: .
v_call: TRBV7-2
clone_size: .

cdr3_aa: CASSLAIDRGNQPQHF
cdr3_nt: TGTGCCAGCAGCTTAGCAATTGACAGGGGGAATCAGCCCCAGCATTTT
j_call: TRBJ1-5
d_call: TRBD1
v_call: TRBV13
clone_size: .

cdr3_aa: CASSLMPGTSGSTNTGELFF
cdr3_nt: TGCGCCAGCAGCCTGATGCCCGGAACTAGCGGGAGCACGAACACCGGGGAGCTGTTTTTT
j_call: TRBJ2-2
d_call: TRBD2
v_call: TRBV4-3
clone_size: .

cdr3_aa: CASSPEQRTSGDTYEQYF
cdr3_nt: TGTGCCAGCAGCCCAGAACAACGGACTAGCGGGGATACCTACGAGCAGTACTTC
j_call: TRBJ2-7
d_call: TRBD2
v_call: TRBV7-2
clone_size: .

cdr3_aa: CASSLGLGETQYF
cdr3_nt: TGTGCCAGCAGCTTGGGGCTGGGAGAGACCCAGTACTTC
j_call: TRBJ2-5
d_call: .
v_call: TRBV27
clone_size: .

cdr3_aa: CASSTGGQETQYF
cdr3_nt: TGTGCCAGCAGTACAGGGGGCCAAGAGACCCAGTACTTC
j_call: TRBJ2-5
d_call: TRBD1
v_call: TRBV9
clone_size: .

cdr3_aa: CASSLELAGAQETQYF
cdr3_nt: TGTGCCAGCAGCTTGGAACTAGCGGGAGCCCAAGAGACCCAGTACTTC
j_call: TRBJ2-5
d_call: TRBD2
v_call: TRBV5-6
clone_size: .

cdr3_aa: CASSSQVTQYF
cdr3_nt: TGTGCCAGCAGCTCCCAGGTGACCCAGTACTTC
j_call: TRBJ2-5
d_call: .
v_call: TRBV7-2
clone_size: few

cdr3_aa: CASSLGQGPNTGELFF
cdr3_nt: TGTGCCAGCAGCTTAGGACAGGGCCCAAACACCGGGGAGCTGTTTTTT
j_call: TRBJ2-2
d_call: TRBD1
v_call: TRBV7-6
clone_size: .

cdr3_aa: CASSLGGLKERFF
cdr3_nt: TGTGCCAGCAGCTTAGGCGGACTAAAGGAGCGGTTCTTC
j_call: TRBJ2-1
d_call: .
v_call: TRBV13
clone_size: .

cdr3_aa: CASSQDRQAAYTF
cdr3_nt: TGCGCCAGCAGCCAAGATCGGCAGGCTGCCTACACCTTC
j_call: TRBJ1-2
d_call: .
v_call: TRBV4-3
clone_size: .

cdr3_aa: CASSSIRQGLSSYEQYF
cdr3_nt: TGTGCCAGCAGCTCAATAAGACAGGGTCTCAGCTCCTACGAGCAGTACTTC
j_call: TRBJ2-7
d_call: TRBD1
v_call: TRBV7-9
clone_size: few

cdr3_aa: CASSSRGTVSGNTIYF
cdr3_nt: TGTGCCAGCAGCTCTCGCGGGACCGTCTCTGGAAACACCATATATTTT
j_call: TRBJ1-3
d_call: .
v_call: TRBV11-1
clone_size: few

cdr3_aa: CAWNLATDTQYF
cdr3_nt: TGTGCCTGGAATCTAGCGACAGATACGCAGTATTTT
j_call: TRBJ2-3
d_call: .
v_call: TRBV30
clone_size: .

cdr3_aa: CASSQDGTDGRETQYF
cdr3_nt: TGCGCCAGCAGCCAAGACGGGACAGACGGTCGGGAGACCCAGTACTTC
j_call: TRBJ2-5
d_call: TRBD1
v_call: TRBV4-1
clone_size: .

cdr3_aa: CSVAGVIINEQFF
cdr3_nt: TGCAGCGTCGCCGGGGTTATAATCAATGAGCAGTTCTTC
j_call: TRBJ2-1
d_call: .
v_call: TRBV29-1
clone_size: .

cdr3_aa: CASSLVRLAGGNTGELFF
cdr3_nt: TGTGCCAGCAGCTTAGTACGTCTAGCGGGGGGGAACACCGGGGAGCTGTTTTTT
j_call: TRBJ2-2
d_call: TRBD2
v_call: TRBV7-2
clone_size: .

cdr3_aa: CASSNSGTGIYNEQFF
cdr3_nt: TGTGCCAGCAGTAACTCCGGGACAGGGATATACAATGAGCAGTTCTTC
j_call: TRBJ2-1
d_call: TRBD1
v_call: TRBV6-5
clone_size: few

cdr3_aa: CSVEPLASTDTQYF
cdr3_nt: TGCAGCGTTGAACCCCTGGCTAGCACAGATACGCAGTATTTT
j_call: TRBJ2-3
d_call: .
v_call: TRBV29-1
clone_size: .

cdr3_aa: CASSGGQRGYTF
cdr3_nt: TGTGCCAGCAGCGGAGGACAGAGGGGCTACACCTTC
j_call: TRBJ1-2
d_call: .
v_call: TRBV7-2
clone_size: .

cdr3_aa: CASSLEGASPLHF
cdr3_nt: TGTGCCAGCAGCTTAGAGGGGGCGTCACCCCTCCACTTT
j_call: TRBJ1-6
d_call: TRBD1
v_call: TRBV7-8
clone_size: few

cdr3_aa: CATSRGTGFTDTQYF
cdr3_nt: TGTGCCACCAGCAGAGGGACAGGTTTCACAGATACGCAGTATTTT
j_call: TRBJ2-3
d_call: TRBD1
v_call: TRBV15
clone_size: .

cdr3_aa: CASSRQDSSETQYF
cdr3_nt: TGCGCCAGCAGCCGTCAGGACAGCTCAGAGACCCAGTACTTC
j_call: TRBJ2-5
d_call: .
v_call: TRBV5-1
clone_size: .

cdr3_aa: CASSPTPTGYNSPLHF
cdr3_nt: TGTGCCAGCTCACCGACGCCGACAGGATATAATTCACCCCTCCACTTT
j_call: TRBJ1-6
d_call: .
v_call: TRBV18
clone_size: .

cdr3_aa: CASSSRDRAYEQYF
cdr3_nt: TGTGCCAGCAGTTCACGGGACAGGGCTTACGAGCAGTACTTC
j_call: TRBJ2-7
d_call: TRBD1
v_call: TRBV27
clone_size: once

cdr3_aa: CASSAQEGVLAGGRTGYNEQFF
cdr3_nt: TGTGCCAGCAGTGCCCAAGAGGGGGTACTAGCGGGAGGGCGAACAGGCTACAATGAGCAGTTCTTC
j_call: TRBJ2-1
d_call: TRBD2
v_call: TRBV28
clone_size: .

cdr3_aa: CAWSVIGRAETQYF
cdr3_nt: TGTGCCTGGAGTGTAATTGGCAGGGCAGAGACCCAGTACTTC
j_call: TRBJ2-5
d_call: .
v_call: TRBV30
clone_size: .

cdr3_aa: CASSQDLGQLYEQYF
cdr3_nt: TGCGCCAGCAGCCAAGATTTAGGACAACTTTACGAGCAGTACTTC
j_call: TRBJ2-7
d_call: .
v_call: TRBV4-3
clone_size: once

cdr3_aa: CASSSVGLAGSTYNEQFF
cdr3_nt: TGTGCCAGCAGCTCCGTCGGTTTAGCGGGGTCTACCTACAATGAGCAGTTCTTC
j_call: TRBJ2-1
d_call: TRBD2
v_call: TRBV11-2
clone_size: .

cdr3_aa: CASSQDHFQDKYYGYTF
cdr3_nt: TGCGCCAGCAGCCAAGATCACTTCCAGGACAAGTACTATGGCTACACCTTC
j_call: TRBJ1-2
d_call: .
v_call: TRBV4-3
clone_size: .

cdr3_aa: CASSDTNTGELFF
cdr3_nt: TGTGCCAGTTCGGACACGAACACCGGGGAGCTGTTTTTT
j_call: TRBJ2-2
d_call: .
v_call: TRBV21-1
clone_size: few

cdr3_aa: CASSFKGRDTEAFF
cdr3_nt: TGTGCCAGCAGCTTCAAAGGGAGGGACACTGAAGCTTTCTTT
j_call: TRBJ1-1
d_call: .
v_call: TRBV5-4
clone_size: .

cdr3_aa: CASSFSTSGRVGEQFF
cdr3_nt: TGTGCCAGCAGCTTTTCGACTAGCGGGAGGGTGGGTGAGCAGTTCTTC
j_call: TRBJ2-1
d_call: TRBD2
v_call: TRBV11-2
clone_size: .

cdr3_aa: CASSLGTSGSNTGELFF
cdr3_nt: TGCGCCAGCAGCTTGGGGACTAGCGGGTCGAACACCGGGGAGCTGTTTTTT
j_call: TRBJ2-2
d_call: TRBD2
v_call: TRBV5-1
clone_size: .

cdr3_aa: CASSFTSGRTGELFF
cdr3_nt: TGTGCCAGCAGCTTCACTAGCGGGAGGACCGGGGAGCTGTTTTTT
j_call: TRBJ2-2
d_call: TRBD2
v_call: TRBV7-9
clone_size: .

cdr3_aa: CASSFYRTRHNEQFF
cdr3_nt: TGTGCCAGCAGCTTCTACCGGACTCGACACAATGAGCAGTTCTTC
j_call: TRBJ2-1
d_call: .
v_call: TRBV14
clone_size: .

cdr3_aa: CASSSVRGGEQYF
cdr3_nt: TGTGCCAGCAGTTCAGTCAGGGGTGGAGAGCAGTACTTC
j_call: TRBJ2-7
d_call: .
v_call: TRBV6-5
clone_size: .

cdr3_aa: CSVRRDSNQPQHF
cdr3_nt: TGCAGCGTTCGCCGGGACAGTAATCAGCCCCAGCATTTT
j_call: TRBJ1-5
d_call: TRBD1
v_call: TRBV29-1
clone_size: .

cdr3_aa: CASRPPGALNTEAFF
cdr3_nt: TGTGCCAGCAGACCCCCAGGGGCATTGAACACTGAAGCTTTCTTT
j_call: TRBJ1-1
d_call: .
v_call: TRBV28
clone_size: once

cdr3_aa: CASSLLRTGDQPQHF
cdr3_nt: TGTGCCAGCAGCTTGCTTAGGACAGGGGATCAGCCCCAGCATTTT
j_call: TRBJ1-5
d_call: TRBD1
v_call: TRBV7-8
clone_size: few

cdr3_aa: CASKGQENTGELFF
cdr3_nt: TGTGCCAGCAAGGGACAGGAGAACACCGGGGAGCTGTTTTTT
j_call: TRBJ2-2
d_call: TRBD1
v_call: TRBV9
clone_size: .

cdr3_aa: CATSSGTGPTYEQYF
cdr3_nt: TGTGCCACCAGCAGTGGGACAGGGCCCACCTACGAGCAGTACTTC
j_call: TRBJ2-7
d_call: TRBD1
v_call: TRBV15
clone_size: .

cdr3_aa: CASSSIFVGANVLTF
cdr3_nt: TGTGCCAGCAGCAGCATATTCGTTGGGGCCAACGTCCTGACTTTC
j_call: TRBJ2-6
d_call: .
v_call: TRBV5-6
clone_size: .

cdr3_aa: CSVEGQDIYGYTF
cdr3_nt: TGCAGCGTTGAAGGGCAGGACATCTATGGCTACACCTTC
j_call: TRBJ1-2
d_call: .
v_call: TRBV29-1
clone_size: .

cdr3_aa: CASSQESGGSGEAFF
cdr3_nt: TGTGCCAGCAGCCAAGAGTCCGGGGGGAGCGGTGAAGCTTTCTTT
j_call: TRBJ1-1
d_call: .
v_call: TRBV11-2
clone_size: .

cdr3_aa: CAGGKNTGELFF
cdr3_nt: TGCGCCGGGGGGAAGAACACCGGGGAGCTGTTTTTT
j_call: TRBJ2-2
d_call: TRBD2
v_call: TRBV6-5
clone_size: .

cdr3_aa: CASSGSPRDRKPTRVYGYTF
cdr3_nt: TGTGCCAGCAGCGGATCCCCCCGGGACAGGAAGCCCACGAGGGTCTATGGCTACACCTTC
j_call: TRBJ1-2
d_call: TRBD1
v_call: TRBV2
clone_size: .

cdr3_aa: CAWRSRENQPQHF
cdr3_nt: TGTGCCTGGAGGTCGAGAGAAAATCAGCCCCAGCATTTT
j_call: TRBJ1-5
d_call: .
v_call: TRBV30
clone_size: .

cdr3_aa: CASSDRGGEKLFF
cdr3_nt: TGTGCCAGCTCGGACAGGGGAGGCGAAAAACTGTTTTTT
j_call: TRBJ1-4
d_call: TRBD1
v_call: TRBV18
clone_size: .

cdr3_aa: CSVDRADRTTTDTQYF
cdr3_nt: TGCAGCGTTGATAGGGCTGACAGGACAACAACAGATACGCAGTATTTT
j_call: TRBJ2-3
d_call: .
v_call: TRBV29-1
clone_size: .